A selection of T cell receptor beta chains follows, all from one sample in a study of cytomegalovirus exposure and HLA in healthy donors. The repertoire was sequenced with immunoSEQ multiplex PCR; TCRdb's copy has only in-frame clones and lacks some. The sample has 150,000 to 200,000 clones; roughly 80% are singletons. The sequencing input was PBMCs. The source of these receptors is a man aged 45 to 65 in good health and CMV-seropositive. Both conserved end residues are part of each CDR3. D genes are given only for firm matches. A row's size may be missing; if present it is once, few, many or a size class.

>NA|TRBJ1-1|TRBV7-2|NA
CASRETGMNTEAFF
TGTGCCAGCAGAGAGACAGGAATGAACACTGAAGCTTTCTTT
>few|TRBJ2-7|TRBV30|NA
CAWSGVTVQYF
TGTGCCTGGAGCGGGGTTACAGTGCAGTACTTC
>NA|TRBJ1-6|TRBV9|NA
CASSPDASLGGPLHF
TGTGCCAGCAGCCCCGATGCATCGCTTGGCGGTCCCCTCCACTTT
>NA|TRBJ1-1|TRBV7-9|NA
CASSSPAPGGSTEAFF
TGTGCCAGCAGCTCCCCGGCACCGGGGGGGAGCACTGAAGCTTTCTTT
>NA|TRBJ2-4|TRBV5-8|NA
CASSFNQRNIQYF
TGTGCCAGCAGCTTTAACCAGCGAAACATTCAGTACTTC
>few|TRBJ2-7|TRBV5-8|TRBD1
CASRDRISYEQYF
TGTGCCAGCAGGGACAGGATCTCCTACGAGCAGTACTTC
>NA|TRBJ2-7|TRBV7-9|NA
CASALRGGVLYEQYF
TGTGCCAGCGCCCTCCGAGGGGGGGTCCTCTACGAGCAGTACTTC
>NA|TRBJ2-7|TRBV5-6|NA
CASSLFQWGPANYEQYF
TGTGCCAGCAGCTTGTTTCAATGGGGGCCTGCTAACTACGAGCAGTACTTC
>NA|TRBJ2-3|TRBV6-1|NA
CASSGPLLPRRRSDTQYF
TGTGCCAGCAGTGGGCCCCTGTTACCTCGGAGGAGGTCAGATACGCAGTATTTT
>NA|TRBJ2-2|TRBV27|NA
CASSLSQGWTGELFF
TGTGCCAGCAGTTTATCGCAGGGTTGGACCGGGGAGCTGTTTTTT
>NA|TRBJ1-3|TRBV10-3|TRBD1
CAITPDRGISGNTIYF
TGTGCCATCACGCCGGACAGGGGAATTTCTGGAAACACCATATATTTT
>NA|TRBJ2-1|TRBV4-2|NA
CASSQPGDFSNEQFF
TGTGCCAGCAGCCAACCCGGGGACTTCTCTAATGAGCAGTTCTTC
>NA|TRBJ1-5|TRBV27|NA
CASSLNSGGQQPQHF
TGTGCCAGCAGTTTAAATTCGGGGGGCCAGCAGCCCCAGCATTTT
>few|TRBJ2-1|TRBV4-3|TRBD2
CASSQFSGGASSYNEQFF
TGCGCCAGCAGCCAATTCAGCGGGGGGGCGAGTTCCTACAATGAGCAGTTCTTC
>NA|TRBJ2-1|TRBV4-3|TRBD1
CASSRQGQGYNEQFF
TGCGCCAGCAGCCGACAGGGACAGGGATACAATGAGCAGTTCTTC
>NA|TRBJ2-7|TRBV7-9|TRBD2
CASSPSGGNYEQYF
TGTGCCAGCAGCCCTAGCGGGGGTAACTACGAGCAGTACTTC
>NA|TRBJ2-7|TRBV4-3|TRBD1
CASSLRGQGPVEQYF
TGCGCCAGCAGCCTTAGAGGACAGGGACCGGTCGAGCAGTACTTC
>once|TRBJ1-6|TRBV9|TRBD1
CASSVGEQQGSLHF
TGTGCCAGCAGCGTAGGGGAACAACAGGGGTCCCTCCACTTT
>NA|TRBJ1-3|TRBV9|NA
CASSVGAGAGNTIYF
TGTGCCAGCAGCGTAGGGGCAGGGGCTGGAAACACCATATATTTT
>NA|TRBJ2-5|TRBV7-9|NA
CASSPLETQYF
TGTGCCAGCAGCCCCCTGGAGACCCAGTACTTC
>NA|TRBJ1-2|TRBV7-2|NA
CASRTRTENYGYTF
TGTGCCAGCAGAACACGGACAGAGAACTATGGCTACACCTTC
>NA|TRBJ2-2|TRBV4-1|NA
CASSLRSTGNTGELFF
TGCGCCAGCAGCCTTCGATCTACCGGGAACACCGGGGAGCTGTTTTTT
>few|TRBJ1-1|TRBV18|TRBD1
CASSEGQGVKDTEAFF
TGTGCCAGCTCAGAAGGACAGGGGGTGAAGGACACTGAAGCTTTCTTT
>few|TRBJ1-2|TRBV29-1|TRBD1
CSVSTGGDYGYTF
TGCAGCGTTTCGACAGGGGGCGACTATGGCTACACCTTC
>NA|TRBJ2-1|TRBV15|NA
CATSREDLGVAYNEQFF
TGTGCCACCAGCAGAGAAGATCTAGGGGTGGCCTACAATGAGCAGTTCTTC
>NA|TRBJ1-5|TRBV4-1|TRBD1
CASSPGQGSNQPQHF
TGCGCCAGCAGCCCGGGACAGGGGAGCAATCAGCCCCAGCATTTT
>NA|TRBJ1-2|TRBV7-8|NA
CASSLAPAGSGGYTF
TGTGCCAGCAGCTTAGCCCCCGCGGGCTCGGGTGGCTACACCTTC